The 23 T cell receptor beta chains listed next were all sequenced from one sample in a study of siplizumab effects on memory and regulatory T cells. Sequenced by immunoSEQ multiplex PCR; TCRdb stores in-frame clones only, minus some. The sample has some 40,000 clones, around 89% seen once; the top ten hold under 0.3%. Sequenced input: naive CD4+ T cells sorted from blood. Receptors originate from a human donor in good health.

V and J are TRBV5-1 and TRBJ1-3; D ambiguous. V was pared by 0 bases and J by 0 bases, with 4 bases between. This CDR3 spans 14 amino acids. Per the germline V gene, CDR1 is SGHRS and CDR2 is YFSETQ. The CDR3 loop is CASSLESSGNTIYF. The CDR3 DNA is TGCGCCAGCAGCTTGGAAAGCTCTGGAAACACCATATATTTT.

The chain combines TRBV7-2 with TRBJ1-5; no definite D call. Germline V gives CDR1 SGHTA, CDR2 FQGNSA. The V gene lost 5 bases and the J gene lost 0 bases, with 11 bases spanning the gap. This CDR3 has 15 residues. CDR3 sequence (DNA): TGTGCCAGCAGCCCAGGACTTAATAGCAATCAGCCCCAGCATTTT. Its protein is CASSPGLNSNQPQHF.

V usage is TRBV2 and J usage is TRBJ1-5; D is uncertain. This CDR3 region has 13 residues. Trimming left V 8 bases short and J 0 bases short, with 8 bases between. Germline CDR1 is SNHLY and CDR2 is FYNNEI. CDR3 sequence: CASRLNSNQPQHF. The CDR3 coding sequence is TGTGCCAGCCGGTTGAATAGCAATCAGCCCCAGCATTTT.

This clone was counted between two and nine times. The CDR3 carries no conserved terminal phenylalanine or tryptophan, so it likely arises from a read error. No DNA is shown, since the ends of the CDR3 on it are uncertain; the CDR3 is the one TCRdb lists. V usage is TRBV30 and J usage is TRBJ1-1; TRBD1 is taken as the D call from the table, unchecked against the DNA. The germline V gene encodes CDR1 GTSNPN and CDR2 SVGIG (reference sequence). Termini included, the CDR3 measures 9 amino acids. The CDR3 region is CACSPGQSL.

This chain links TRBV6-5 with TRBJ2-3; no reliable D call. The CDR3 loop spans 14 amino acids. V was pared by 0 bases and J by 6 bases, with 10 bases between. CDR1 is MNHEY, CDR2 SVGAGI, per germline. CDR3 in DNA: TGTGCCAGCAGTTACTCTGACTCCATGGATACGCAGTATTTT. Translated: CASSYSDSMDTQYF.

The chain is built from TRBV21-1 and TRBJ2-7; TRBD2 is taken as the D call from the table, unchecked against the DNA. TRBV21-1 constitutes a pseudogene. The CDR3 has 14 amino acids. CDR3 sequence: CASSNPRYSYEQYF. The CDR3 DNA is TGTGCCAGCAGCAACCCACGGTACTCCTACGAGCAGTACTTC.

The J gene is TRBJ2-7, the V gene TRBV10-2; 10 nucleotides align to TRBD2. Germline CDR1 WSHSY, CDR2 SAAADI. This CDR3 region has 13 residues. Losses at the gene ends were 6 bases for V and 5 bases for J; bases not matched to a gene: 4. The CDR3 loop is CASRTSGTNEQYF. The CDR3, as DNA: TGCGCCAGCAGAACTAGCGGGACGAACGAGCAGTACTTC.

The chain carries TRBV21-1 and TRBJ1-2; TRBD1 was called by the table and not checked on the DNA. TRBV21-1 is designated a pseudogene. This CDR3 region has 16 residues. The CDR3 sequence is CASSKGPGQLNYGYTF. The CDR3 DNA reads TGTGCCAGCAGCAAAGGACCGGGACAGCTTAACTATGGCTACACCTTC.

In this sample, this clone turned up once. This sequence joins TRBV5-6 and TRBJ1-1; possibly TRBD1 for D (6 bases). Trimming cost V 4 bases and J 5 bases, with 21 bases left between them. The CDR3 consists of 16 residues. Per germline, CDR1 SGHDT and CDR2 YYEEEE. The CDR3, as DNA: TGTGCCAGCAGCCGTAGAGAGGGGGAGGTAGGAACTGAAGCTTTCTTT. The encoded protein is CASSRREGEVGTEAFF.

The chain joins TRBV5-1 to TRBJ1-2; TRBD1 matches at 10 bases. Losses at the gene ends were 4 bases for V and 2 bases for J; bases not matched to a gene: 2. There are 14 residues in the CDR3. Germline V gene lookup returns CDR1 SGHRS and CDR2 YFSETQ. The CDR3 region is CASSGGQGNYGYTF. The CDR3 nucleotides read TGCGCCAGCAGCGGGGGACAGGGGAACTATGGCTACACCTTC.

This CDR3 is CASSAGLAGGPQFF. The CDR3, as DNA: TGTGCCAGTAGTGCGGGACTAGCGGGGGGGCCTCAGTTCTTC. The gene calls are TRBV19 and TRBJ2-1; TRBD2 matches 16 bases. CDR1 and CDR2 from the germline V gene are LNHDA and SQIVND (reference sequence). J gave up 13 bases and V 5 bases, and 5 bases lay outside the gene matches. The CDR3 runs 14 residues.

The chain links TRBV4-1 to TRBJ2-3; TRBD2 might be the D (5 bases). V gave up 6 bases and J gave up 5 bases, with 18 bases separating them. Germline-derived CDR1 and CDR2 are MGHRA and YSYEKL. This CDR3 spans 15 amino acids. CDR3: CASSHPMRAQDTQYF. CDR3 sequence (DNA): TGCGCCAGCAGTCACCCAATGCGGGCCCAAGATACGCAGTATTTT.

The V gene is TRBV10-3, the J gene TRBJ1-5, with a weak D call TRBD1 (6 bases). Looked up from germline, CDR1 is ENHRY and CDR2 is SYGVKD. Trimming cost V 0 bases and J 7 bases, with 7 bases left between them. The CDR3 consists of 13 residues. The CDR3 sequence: CAISESGGQPQHF. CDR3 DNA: TGTGCCATCAGTGAGTCGGGGGGCCAGCCCCAGCATTTT.

For the CDR3, the DNA is TGTGCCAGCAGCTTGGCCGTAGCGGGGGGCTTAAATGAGCAGTTCTTC. Protein product: CASSLAVAGGLNEQFF. V usage is TRBV5-4 and J usage is TRBJ2-1, with TRBD2 identical over 10 bases. The CDR3 length is 16 residues. With 0 bases clipped from V and 7 bases from J, the junction kept 7 bases outside the gene matches. Looked up from germline, CDR1 is SGHNT and CDR2 is YYREEE (reference sequence).

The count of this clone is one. CDR3 sequence reads: CAWSVRRGHSNQPQHF. In DNA form, the CDR3 reads TGTGCCTGGAGTGTACGCAGGGGACATAGCAATCAGCCCCAGCATTTT. The chain joins TRBV30 to TRBJ1-5, with D maybe TRBD1 (6 bases). V was trimmed by 0 bases and J by 0 bases, leaving 12 bases between them. CDR3 length: 16 amino acids. Germline V gene sequence: CDR1 GTSNPN, CDR2 SVGIG (reference sequence).

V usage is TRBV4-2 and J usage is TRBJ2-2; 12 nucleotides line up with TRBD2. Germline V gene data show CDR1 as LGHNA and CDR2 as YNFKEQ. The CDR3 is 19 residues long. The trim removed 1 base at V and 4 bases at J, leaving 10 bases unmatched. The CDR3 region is CASSQVALLAGGRTGELFF. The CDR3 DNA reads TGTGCCAGCAGCCAAGTAGCACTCCTAGCGGGGGGGCGCACCGGGGAGCTGTTTTTT.

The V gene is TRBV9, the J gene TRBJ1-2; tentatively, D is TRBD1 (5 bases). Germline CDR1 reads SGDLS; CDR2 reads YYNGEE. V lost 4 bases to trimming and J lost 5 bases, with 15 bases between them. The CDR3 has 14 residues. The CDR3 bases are TGTGCCAGCAGCCCCCCAGTACAGGCATATGGCTACACCTTC. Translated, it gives CASSPPVQAYGYTF.

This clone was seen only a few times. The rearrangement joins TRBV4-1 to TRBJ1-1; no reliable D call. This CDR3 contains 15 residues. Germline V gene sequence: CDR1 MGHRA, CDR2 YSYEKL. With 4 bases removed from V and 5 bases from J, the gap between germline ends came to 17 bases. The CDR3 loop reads CASSPLPGTRTEAFF. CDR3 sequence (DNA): TGCGCCAGCAGCCCCCTCCCCGGCACGAGGACTGAAGCTTTCTTT.

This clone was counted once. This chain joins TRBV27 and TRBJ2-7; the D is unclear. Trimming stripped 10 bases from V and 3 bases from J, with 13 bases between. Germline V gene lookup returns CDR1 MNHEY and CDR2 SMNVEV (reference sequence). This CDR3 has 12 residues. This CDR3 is CATLEEVYEQYF. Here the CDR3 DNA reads TGTGCCACCCTTGAGGAAGTCTACGAGCAGTACTTC.

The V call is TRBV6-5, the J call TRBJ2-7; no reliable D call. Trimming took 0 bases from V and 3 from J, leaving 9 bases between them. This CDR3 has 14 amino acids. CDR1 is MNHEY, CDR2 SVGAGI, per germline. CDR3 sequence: CASSYSRGSYEQYF. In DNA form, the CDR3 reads TGTGCCAGCAGTTACTCCCGTGGCAGCTACGAGCAGTACTTC.

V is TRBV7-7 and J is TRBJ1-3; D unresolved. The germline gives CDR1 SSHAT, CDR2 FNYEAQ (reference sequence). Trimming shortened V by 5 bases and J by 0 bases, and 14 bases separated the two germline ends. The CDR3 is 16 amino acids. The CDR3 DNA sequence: TGTGCCAGCAGCCCCGGACCGCCACTCTCTGGAAACACCATATATTTT. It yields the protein CASSPGPPLSGNTIYF.

CDR3 region: CASSLFPLGSGNTIYF. Written as DNA, the CDR3 is TGTGCCAGCAGCTTATTCCCCCTGGGATCTGGAAACACCATATATTTT. V gene TRBV7-9 combines with J gene TRBJ1-3; D ambiguous. Germline V gene data show CDR1 as SEHNR and CDR2 as FQNEAQ (reference sequence). Trimming shortened V by 2 bases and J by 1 base, and 12 bases separated the two germline ends. This CDR3 has 16 residues. Combining the CDR3 with reference TRBV7-9 and TRBJ1-3 gives the whole variable domain DTGVSQNPRHKITKRGQNVTFRCDPISEHNRLYWYRQTLGQGPEFLTYFQNEAQLEKSRLLSDRFSAERPKGSFSTLEIQRTEQGDSAMYLCASSLFPLGSGNTIYFGEGSWLTVV.

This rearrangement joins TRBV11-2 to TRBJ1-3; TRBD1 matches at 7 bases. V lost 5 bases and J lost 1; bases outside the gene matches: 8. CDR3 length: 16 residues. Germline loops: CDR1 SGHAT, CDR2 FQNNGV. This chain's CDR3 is CASSQTGQSSGNTIYF. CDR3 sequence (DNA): TGTGCCAGCAGCCAAACGGGACAGTCGTCTGGAAACACCATATATTTT. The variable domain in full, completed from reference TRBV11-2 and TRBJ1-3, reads EAGVAQSPRYKIIEKRQSVAFWCNPISGHATLYWYQQILGQGPKLLIQFQNNGVVDDSQLPKDRFSAERLKGVDSTLKIQPAKLEDSAVYLCASSQTGQSSGNTIYFGEGSWLTVV.